This passage covers 2 T cell receptor beta chains from one sample sequenced in a study of cytomegalovirus exposure and HLA in healthy donors. With 60 Vbeta and 13 Jbeta primers, the PCR was carried out. TCRdb's copy holds only in-frame clones and misses some; the assay was immunoSEQ multiplex PCR. Of 86,000 or so clones in the sample, roughly 83% were seen once. Sequenced sample: PBMCs. The source of these receptors is a woman in her forties in good health and CMV-seropositive.

The V and J genes are TRBV18 and TRBJ2-5; the D gene is possibly TRBD1 (6 bases). The germline CDR1 and CDR2 sequences are KGHSH and LQKENI. Trimming removed 3 bases from V and 2 bases from J, with 10 bases in between. The CDR3 has 14 residues. CDR3: CASSPDRQQETQYF. In DNA, the CDR3 is TGTGCCAGCTCACCCGACAGGCAGCAAGAGACCCAGTACTTC.

Written as DNA, the CDR3 is TGCGCCAGCAGCTCAAGAGAAACTAGCTCCTACAATGAGCAGTTCTTC. As protein: CASSSRETSSYNEQFF. V gene TRBV5-1 combines with J gene TRBJ2-1; possible D gene TRBD2, 5 bases. The V gene lost 3 bases and the J gene lost 0 bases, with 13 bases spanning the gap. Germline V gives CDR1 SGHRS, CDR2 YFSETQ. This CDR3 has 16 amino acids.